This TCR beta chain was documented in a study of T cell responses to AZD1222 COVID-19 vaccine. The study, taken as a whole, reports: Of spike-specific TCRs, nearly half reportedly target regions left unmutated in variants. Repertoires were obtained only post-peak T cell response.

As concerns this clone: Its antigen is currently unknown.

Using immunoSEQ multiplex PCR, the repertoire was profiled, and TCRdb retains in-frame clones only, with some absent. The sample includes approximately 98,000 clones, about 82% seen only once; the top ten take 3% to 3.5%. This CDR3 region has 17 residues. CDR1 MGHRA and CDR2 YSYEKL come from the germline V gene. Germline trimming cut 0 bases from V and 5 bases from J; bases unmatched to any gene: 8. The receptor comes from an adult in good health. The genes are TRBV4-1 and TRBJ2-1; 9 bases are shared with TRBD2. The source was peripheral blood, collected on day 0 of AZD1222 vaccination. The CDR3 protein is CASSQEGAGGRNNEQFF. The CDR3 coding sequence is TGCGCCAGCAGCCAAGAGGGCGCGGGGGGGCGAAACAATGAGCAGTTCTTC.